This TCR beta chain was captured in a study of long-term antiretroviral therapy in people with HIV. At the level of the study: It was about a decade after the earliest samples that the 2015 immediate-ART recommendation appeared.

This clone appeared once. Trimming at V came to 0 bases and at J to 9 bases, leaving 18 bases not matched to a gene. The length of the CDR3 is 18 residues. CDR1 is SGDLS and CDR2 is YYNGEE in the germline V gene. The assay, immunoSEQ v3.0, was run at survey level. TCRdb's table, derived via immunoSEQ multiplex PCR, lists solely in-frame clones and lacks some. The table has 25,000 to 35,000 clones, about three quarters seen once. This material consisted of unsorted PBMCs, taken 3.1 years after starting antiretroviral therapy. This sequence originates from a woman aged 45-65 years with HIV. This chain joins TRBV9 and TRBJ2-1; TRBD2 matches 7 bases. CDR3 region: CASSVAGGQNLRVGEQFF. The CDR3 DNA is TGTGCCAGCAGCGTAGCGGGGGGTCAAAATCTACGTGTCGGTGAGCAGTTCTTC.